A single sample is the source of the 28 T cell receptor beta chains below, sequenced in a study of beta chain features in type 1 diabetes. Study-wide findings and caveats: People with Type 1 diabetes carried modestly yet significantly shorter TCRB CDR3s in all four CD4+ subsets.

Their antigens are not known. Reverse transcribing all isolated RNA meant expressed TCRB transcripts were sequenced. The assay was immunoSEQ multiplex PCR, and TCRdb's table has in-frame clones only and misses some. Of approximately 240,000 clones detected, 16% appear once; the ten largest clones hold about 0.08%. Sequenced: naive CD4+ T cells from blood. These TCRs come from a man aged 30 to 39 with type 1 diabetes.

This clone was detected only a few times. This chain joins TRBV29-1 and TRBJ2-3; 9 nucleotides align to TRBD2. Unmatched junction bases numbered 10, after V lost 6 bases and J lost 0 bases. CDR3 length: 16 residues. Germline V gene sequence: CDR1 SQVTM, CDR2 ANQGSEA. CDR3 in DNA: TGCAGCGTCCTGGGGTCTAGCGGGACTAGCACAGATACGCAGTATTTT. This codes for CSVLGSSGTSTDTQYF.

V usage is TRBV30 and J usage is TRBJ2-5; D may correspond to TRBD1 or TRBD2 (6 bases each). The CDR3 runs to 15 residues. V lost 0 bases and J 0 bases, leaving 11 bases between the germline ends. Germline loops: CDR1 GTSNPN, CDR2 SVGIG (reference sequence). CDR3 sequence reads: CAWSVGGTDQETQYF. For the CDR3, the DNA is TGTGCCTGGAGTGTAGGGGGGACTGACCAAGAGACCCAGTACTTC.

The chain recombines TRBV30 with TRBJ2-1; 10 bases line up with TRBD2. The CDR3 is 13 amino acids. V trimming: 3 bases; J trimming: 7 bases; junction bases outside the gene matches: 3. CDR1 is GTSNPN and CDR2 is SVGIG in the germline V gene (reference sequence). CDR3 amino acids: CAWSRTSGNEQFF. CDR3 nucleotide sequence: TGTGCCTGGAGCCGGACTAGCGGTAATGAGCAGTTCTTC.

The sample holds a few counts of this clone. The chain couples TRBV29-1 to TRBJ2-1; possible D gene TRBD1, 5 bases. Trimming pared 3 bases from V and 6 bases from J, leaving 21 bases between. The germline V gene has CDR1 SQVTM and CDR2 ANQGSEA. The CDR3 runs to 16 residues. Written as DNA, the CDR3 is TGCAGCGTTGACGACAGAGTTCTGAATAGATTCAATGAGCAGTTCTTC. Protein sequence: CSVDDRVLNRFNEQFF.

There are a few counts of this clone. This rearrangement joins TRBV18 to TRBJ1-5; 7 bases agree with TRBD1. The ends lost 3 bases at V and 3 bases at J; junction bases unmatched: 2. Germline assignment: CDR1 KGHSH and CDR2 LQKENI. The CDR3 consists of 14 residues. The CDR3 reads CASSPGQVNQPQHF. The CDR3 nucleotides read TGTGCCAGCTCACCCGGACAGGTCAATCAGCCCCAGCATTTT.

The V and J genes are TRBV7-2 and TRBJ2-1; D might be TRBD1 (5 bases). In germline, CDR1 is SGHTA, CDR2 FQGNSA. V was trimmed by 1 base and J by 1 base, leaving 5 bases between them. The CDR3 contains 14 residues. The CDR3, as DNA: TGTGCCAGCAGCTTAGGACAGTCCTACAATGAGCAGTTCTTC. Its translation: CASSLGQSYNEQFF. Combining the CDR3 with reference TRBV7-2 and TRBJ2-1 gives the whole variable domain GAGVSQSPSNKVTEKGKDVELRCDPISGHTALYWYRQSLGQGLEFLIYFQGNSAPDKSGLPSDRFSAERTGGSVSTLTIQRTQQEDSAVYLCASSLGQSYNEQFFGPGTRLTVL.

This clone showed up just a few times. The chain has TRBV30 and TRBJ1-1; D is undetermined. Trimming cost V 4 bases and J 6 bases, with 9 bases left between them. CDR3 length: 11 residues. The germline V gene encodes CDR1 GTSNPN and CDR2 SVGIG (reference sequence). The CDR3 coding sequence is TGTGCCTGGAACCGCGGTCCTGAAGCTTTCTTT. Amino acid sequence: CAWNRGPEAFF.

The chain uses TRBV14 and TRBJ2-7; D unresolved. CDR3 length: 13 amino acids. Germline assignment: CDR1 SGHDN and CDR2 FVKESK. The V gene lost 1 base and the J gene lost 7 bases, with 11 bases spanning the gap. Here the CDR3 reads CASSQVVHREQYF. The CDR3, as DNA: TGTGCCAGCAGCCAAGTTGTCCATCGGGAGCAGTACTTC.

In DNA form, the CDR3 reads TGTGCCAGCAGTACCCCCGGGACAGGGTCTGAGACCCAGTACTTC. It is translated as CASSTPGTGSETQYF. The chain joins TRBV28 to TRBJ2-5, with 9 bases aligning to TRBD1. J was trimmed by 5 bases and V by 5 bases; bases with no gene match: 9. The CDR3 is 15 amino acids. CDR1 and CDR2 from the germline V gene are MDHEN and SYDVKM.

V and J are TRBV6-6 and TRBJ2-7; a possible D gene is TRBD1 (5 bases). This CDR3 has 12 residues. Germline V CDR1 and CDR2: MNHNY, SVGAGI (reference sequence). Trimming shortened V by 6 bases and J by 9 bases, and 15 bases separated the two germline ends. The CDR3 spells CASSSGQGVQYF. DNA of the CDR3: TGTGCCAGCAGCTCAGGACAAGGAGTGCAGTACTTC.

The chain uses TRBV30 and TRBJ1-5; D gene ambiguous. V lost 2 bases and J 4 bases, leaving 9 bases between the germline ends. Per the germline V gene, CDR1 is GTSNPN and CDR2 is SVGIG (reference sequence). CDR3 length: 13 residues. CDR3 in DNA: TGTGCCTGGAGTTGGACTGAGAATCAGCCCCAGCATTTT. It is translated as CAWSWTENQPQHF.

The V and J genes are TRBV28 and TRBJ2-1; TRBD2 is a possible D gene (5 bases). Trimming left V 6 bases short and J 8 bases short, with 8 bases between. There are 11 residues in the CDR3. The germline V gene encodes CDR1 MDHEN and CDR2 SYDVKM. CDR3 sequence reads: CASSPGDEQFF. CDR3 nucleotides: TGTGCCAGCAGCCCCGGGGATGAGCAGTTCTTC.

The V call is TRBV15, the J call TRBJ2-1; 10 nucleotides agree with TRBD2. Germline V gives CDR1 LNHNV, CDR2 YYDKDF (reference sequence). J lost 15 bases, V lost 0 bases, and 11 bases had no gene match. The length of the CDR3 is 15 residues. CDR3 region: CATSRDLAGARGWFF. CDR3 DNA: TGTGCCACCAGCAGAGATCTAGCGGGAGCCCGGGGATGGTTCTTC. Variable domain in full (rest from reference TRBV15 and TRBJ2-1): DAMVIQNPRYQVTQFGKPVTLSCSQTLNHNVMYWYQQKSSQAPKLLFHYYDKDFNNEADTPDNFQSRRPNTSFCFLDIRSPGLGDTAMYLCATSRDLAGARGWFFGPGTRLTVL.

The rearrangement links TRBV2 to TRBJ2-1; 8 bases line up with TRBD2. The CDR3 sequence is 14 residues long. J was trimmed by 4 bases and V by 6 bases; bases with no gene match: 5. Per the germline V gene, CDR1 is SNHLY and CDR2 is FYNNEI. CDR3 protein: CASRAREEYNEQFF. As DNA, the CDR3 is TGTGCCAGCAGGGCGCGGGAGGAATACAATGAGCAGTTCTTC.

CDR3 DNA: TGCAGCGGGGAGAGGGGGAGTTGGGAGACCCAGTACTTC. It specifies CSGERGSWETQYF. The rearrangement uses TRBV29-1 and TRBJ2-5, with a tentative D call TRBD1 (6 bases). This CDR3 region has 13 residues. The germline gives CDR1 SQVTM, CDR2 ANQGSEA. Trimming shortened V by 7 bases and J by 5 bases, and 17 bases separated the two germline ends.

This chain uses TRBV29-1 with TRBJ1-1; the D gene is possibly TRBD1 (5 bases). The CDR3 consists of 13 residues. The germline V and J ends were trimmed by 3 bases and 1 base, with 9 bases remaining between them. Germline CDR1 reads SQVTM; CDR2 reads ANQGSEA. The CDR3 reads CSVETDKNTEAFF. In DNA, the CDR3 is TGCAGCGTTGAGACGGACAAGAACACTGAAGCTTTCTTT.

This clone was detected a few times. The chain joins TRBV27 to TRBJ2-1; 8 positions agree with TRBD2. The CDR3 covers 17 residues. Germline values: CDR1 MNHEY, CDR2 SMNVEV (reference sequence). Trimming took 3 bases from V and 5 from J; bases not matched to a gene: 12. The DNA of the CDR3 is TGTGCCAGCAGTTTCGGGTTAGGAGCGGGAGAGAACAATGAGCAGTTCTTC. It is translated as CASSFGLGAGENNEQFF.

V usage is TRBV5-4 and J usage is TRBJ2-6; D uncertain. CDR1 is SGHNT and CDR2 is YYREEE in the germline V gene (reference sequence). The CDR3 runs to 14 residues. V lost 5 bases and J 4 bases, leaving 10 bases between the germline ends. The CDR3 region is CASRQRWGANVLTF. CDR3 DNA sequence: TGTGCCAGCAGACAGAGGTGGGGGGCCAACGTCCTGACTTTC. The full variable domain, in which reference TRBV5-4 and TRBJ2-6 provide the parts outside the CDR3, is ETGVTQSPTHLIKTRGQQVTLRCSSQSGHNTVSWYQQALGQGPQFIFQYYREEENGRGNFPPRFSGLQFPNYSSELNVNALELDDSALYLCASRQRWGANVLTFGAGSRLTVL.

V and J are TRBV4-1 and TRBJ2-7; possible D gene TRBD2, 5 bases. Germline assignment: CDR1 MGHRA and CDR2 YSYEKL. Trimming removed 10 bases from V and 2 bases from J, with 18 bases in between. The CDR3 has 14 residues. The CDR3 protein is CATRSEGMTYEQYF. The CDR3 region has the DNA TGCGCCACCAGATCAGAGGGCATGACCTACGAGCAGTACTTC.

This chain uses TRBV7-9 with TRBJ1-5, with D possibly matching TRBD1 (5 bases). The ends were cut back, 6 bases at V and 4 bases at J, with 16 bases in the middle. This CDR3 spans 15 amino acids. Germline V gives CDR1 SEHNR, CDR2 FQNEAQ (reference sequence). CDR3 region: CASSPDGGVNQPQHF. The CDR3 coding sequence is TGTGCCAGCAGTCCCGATGGGGGTGTTAATCAGCCCCAGCATTTT. Based on the CDR3 plus reference TRBV7-9 and TRBJ1-5, the full variable domain is DTGVSQNPRHKITKRGQNVTFRCDPISEHNRLYWYRQTLGQGPEFLTYFQNEAQLEKSRLLSDRFSAERPKGSFSTLEIQRTEQGDSAMYLCASSPDGGVNQPQHFGDGTRLSIL.

The rearrangement uses TRBV29-1 and TRBJ2-1; 9 bases are a match to TRBD2. The CDR3 runs to 20 residues. Trimming removed 5 bases from V and 0 bases from J; junction bases left unmatched: 20. CDR1 is SQVTM and CDR2 is ANQGSEA in the germline V gene. The chain's CDR3 is CSVKRYLAGVPLVSYNEQFF. The CDR3 DNA sequence: TGCAGCGTTAAGAGATATTTAGCGGGAGTCCCCCTGGTCTCCTACAATGAGCAGTTCTTC.

This clone has just a few counts. V is TRBV11-1 and J is TRBJ2-1; tentative D call: TRBD2 (6 bases). Germline CDR1 reads SGHAT; CDR2 reads FQDESV (reference sequence). Trimming took off 1 base at V and 5 bases at J, with 12 bases between the two ends. The CDR3 spans 15 residues. CDR3 amino acids: CASSLVVLADNEQFF. In DNA form, the CDR3 reads TGTGCCAGCAGCTTAGTCGTTTTAGCGGACAATGAGCAGTTCTTC. Full variable domain (rest looked up from reference TRBV11-1 and TRBJ2-1): EAEVAQSPRYKITEKSQAVAFWCDPISGHATLYWYRQILGQGPELLVQFQDESVVDDSQLPKDRFSAERLKGVDSTLKIQPAELGDSAMYLCASSLVVLADNEQFFGPGTRLTVL.

The genes are TRBV9 and TRBJ1-1; tentatively, D is TRBD1 (6 bases). The CDR3 extends over 15 amino acids. V was cut by 0 bases and J by 3 bases, with 12 bases left in between. Per germline, CDR1 SGDLS and CDR2 YYNGEE. The CDR3 is CASSVGTEMYTEAFF. The CDR3 region has the DNA TGTGCCAGCAGCGTAGGGACAGAGATGTACACTGAAGCTTTCTTT.

This clone turned up a few times. The V gene is TRBV11-1, the J gene TRBJ2-1; D might be TRBD2 (5 bases). Between the trimmed V and J ends, which lost 5 bases and 10 bases, there was a span of 18 bases. The CDR3 length is 14 residues. Germline V gene lookup returns CDR1 SGHAT and CDR2 FQDESV (reference sequence). Here the CDR3 reads CASSGLRASGEQFF. The CDR3 bases are TGTGCCAGCAGCGGCCTCCGAGCAAGCGGAGAGCAGTTCTTC.

This clone was seen only a few times. The chain couples TRBV9 to TRBJ2-3, with D hard to call. Trimming took 4 bases from V and 0 from J, leaving 12 bases between them. Germline V gene sequence: CDR1 SGDLS, CDR2 YYNGEE. The CDR3 extends over 15 amino acids. The CDR3 reads CASSKRTESTDTQYF. The DNA for the CDR3 is TGTGCCAGCAGCAAAAGGACGGAAAGCACAGATACGCAGTATTTT.

In this sample, this clone turned up a few times. A junction end diverges from the germline sequence, so it may reflect a read error. V usage is TRBV7-3 and J usage is TRBJ2-1, with D perhaps TRBD2 (7 bases). The CDR3 loop spans 14 amino acids. Germline lookup yields CDR1 SGHTA and CDR2 FQGTGA. The CDR3 DNA reads as TGTGCCAGCAGCTCCGTCCCACAGGGAGGGATTCGGATCTTC. Translated, it gives CASSSVPQGGIRIF.

The CDR3 protein is CASSVSEGSAQYF. The CDR3, as DNA: TGTGCCAGCAGCGTATCAGAAGGTAGTGCGCAGTATTTT. The chain links TRBV9 to TRBJ2-3; D is unclear. The germline V gene encodes CDR1 SGDLS and CDR2 YYNGEE. This CDR3 has 13 residues. With 1 base removed from V and 10 bases from J, the gap between germline ends came to 13 bases.

The V call is TRBV5-4, the J call TRBJ2-1; 15 bases fit TRBD2. The CDR3 spans 16 residues. Germline CDR1 SGHNT, CDR2 YYREEE (reference sequence). The V and J ends lost 4 bases and 8 bases, in that order; junction bases with no gene match: 7. The DNA of the CDR3 is TGTGCCAGCAGCACAAGGACTAGCGGGAGGGCCGATGAGCAGTTCTTC. This encodes CASSTRTSGRADEQFF.